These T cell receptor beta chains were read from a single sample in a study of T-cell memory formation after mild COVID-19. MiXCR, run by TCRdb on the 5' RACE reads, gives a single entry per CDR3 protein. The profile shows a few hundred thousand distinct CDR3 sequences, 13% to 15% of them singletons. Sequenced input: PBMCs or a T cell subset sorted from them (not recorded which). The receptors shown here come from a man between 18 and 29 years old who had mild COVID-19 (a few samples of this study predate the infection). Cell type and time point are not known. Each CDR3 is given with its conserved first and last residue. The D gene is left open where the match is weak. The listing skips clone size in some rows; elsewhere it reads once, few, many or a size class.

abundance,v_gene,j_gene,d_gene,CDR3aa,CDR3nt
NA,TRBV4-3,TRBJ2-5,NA,CASSRDFGQPETQYF,TGCGCCAGCAGCCGTGATTTTGGACAGCCAGAGACCCAGTACTTC
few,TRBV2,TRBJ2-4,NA,CASHLGPKVLAKNIQYF,TGTGCCAGCCACCTGGGACCCAAGGTTTTAGCCAAAAACATTCAGTACTTC
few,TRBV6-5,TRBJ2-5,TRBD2,CASSSYRLAGQETQYF,TGTGCCAGCAGTTCCTACCGACTAGCGGGCCAAGAGACCCAGTACTTC
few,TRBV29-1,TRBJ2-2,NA,CSVQRDAGSGELFF,TGCAGCGTTCAACGGGACGCCGGGAGCGGGGAGCTGTTTTTT
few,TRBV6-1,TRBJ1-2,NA,CASNNPGQIYGYTF,TGTGCCAGCAACAATCCGGGACAAATCTATGGCTACACCTTC
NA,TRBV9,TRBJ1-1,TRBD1,CASSVATGGSTEAFF,TGTGCCAGCAGCGTTGCGACAGGGGGGAGCACTGAAGCTTTCTTT
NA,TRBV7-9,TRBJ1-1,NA,CASPPSGAAGNTEAFF,TGTGCCAGCCCTCCGTCCGGGGCCGCGGGGAACACTGAAGCTTTCTTT
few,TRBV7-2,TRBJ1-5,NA,CASSARVTREQPQHF,TGTGCCAGCAGCGCACGGGTCACTCGGGAACAGCCCCAGCATTTT
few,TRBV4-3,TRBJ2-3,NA,CASSLSAGTTHTDTQYF,TGCGCCAGCAGCCTCTCCGCCGGGACAACCCACACAGATACGCAGTATTTT
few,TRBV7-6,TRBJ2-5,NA,CASSFRGMETQYF,TGTGCCAGCAGCTTTAGGGGCATGGAGACCCAGTACTTC
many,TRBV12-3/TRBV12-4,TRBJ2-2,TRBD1,CASSRQLGQGTGELFF,TGTGCCAGCAGCAGACAATTAGGACAGGGGACCGGGGAGCTGTTTTTT
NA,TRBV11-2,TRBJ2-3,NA,CASSFSAHSRDTQYF,TGTGCCAGCAGCTTTTCTGCCCACTCGAGAGATACGCAGTATTTT
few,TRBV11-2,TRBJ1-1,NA,CASTPWGGLTEAFF,TGTGCCAGCACCCCTTGGGGGGGGCTAACTGAAGCTTTCTTT
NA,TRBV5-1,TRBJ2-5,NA,CASRGGGETQYF,TGCGCCAGCAGGGGGGGCGGAGAGACCCAGTACTTC
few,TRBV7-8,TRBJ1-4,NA,CASSPATNEKLFF,TGTGCCAGCAGCCCTGCAACTAATGAAAAACTGTTTTTT
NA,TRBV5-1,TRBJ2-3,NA,CASSSADNAHTDTQYF,TGCGCCAGCAGCTCGGCAGATAACGCACACACAGATACGCAGTATTTT
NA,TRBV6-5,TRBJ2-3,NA,CASGFTATDTQYF,TGTGCCAGCGGTTTTACAGCTACAGATACGCAGTATTTT
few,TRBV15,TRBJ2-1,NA,CATSRDYAAHEQFF,TGTGCCACCAGCAGAGATTACGCGGCACATGAGCAGTTCTTC
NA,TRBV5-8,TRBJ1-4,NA,CASSPRGTLPEKLFF,TGTGCCAGCAGCCCCCGAGGGACACTTCCTGAAAAACTGTTTTTT
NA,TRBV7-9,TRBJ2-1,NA,CASSQTWTSGDVYNEQFF,TGTGCCAGCAGCCAGACGTGGACCAGCGGAGACGTATACAATGAGCAGTTCTTC
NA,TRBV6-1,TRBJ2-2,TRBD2,CASVAGGNTGELFF,TGTGCCAGCGTAGCGGGGGGGAACACCGGGGAGCTGTTTTTT
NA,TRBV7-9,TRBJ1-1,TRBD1,CASSQGAQGSYAFF,TGTGCCAGCAGCCAGGGGGCCCAGGGGAGTTATGCTTTCTTT
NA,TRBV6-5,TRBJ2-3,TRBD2,CASRVAGGGDTQYF,TGTGCCAGCAGGGTAGCGGGGGGAGGAGATACGCAGTATTTT
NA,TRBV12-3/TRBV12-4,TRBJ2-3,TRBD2,CASSEAGGATQYF,TGTGCCAGCAGTGAAGCGGGGGGCGCTACGCAGTATTTT
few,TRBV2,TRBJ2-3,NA,CASSDRGFTQYF,TGTGCCAGCAGTGACCGAGGTTTTACGCAGTATTTT
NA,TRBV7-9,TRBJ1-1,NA,CASSLGDRRGPTEAFF,TGTGCCAGCAGCTTAGGAGATAGGCGAGGACCCACTGAAGCTTTCTTT
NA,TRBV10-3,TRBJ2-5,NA,CAISENSETQYF,TGTGCCATCAGTGAGAATTCGGAGACCCAGTACTTC
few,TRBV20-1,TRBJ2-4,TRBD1,CSATHPGQKNIQYF,TGCAGTGCTACCCACCCGGGACAGAAAAACATTCAGTACTTC
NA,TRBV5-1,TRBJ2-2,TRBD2,CASSQGLVGTGELFF,TGCGCCAGCAGCCAGGGACTAGTGGGGACCGGGGAGCTGTTTTTT
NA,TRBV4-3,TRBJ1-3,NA,CASSQGAGQLTSGNTIYF,TGCGCCAGCAGCCAAGGAGCTGGACAGCTAACCTCTGGAAACACCATATATTTT
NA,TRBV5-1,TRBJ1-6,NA,CASSDSTAGENLALHF,TGCGCCAGCAGCGACTCCACGGCAGGGGAAAATTTGGCCCTCCACTTT
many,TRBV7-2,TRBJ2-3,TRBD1,CASSETGATDTQYF,TGTGCCAGCAGCGAGACAGGGGCCACAGATACGCAGTATTTT
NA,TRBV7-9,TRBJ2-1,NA,CASTRTGNEQFF,TGTGCCAGCACCAGAACTGGAAATGAGCAGTTCTTC
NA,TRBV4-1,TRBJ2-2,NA,CASSDGQLRTGELFF,TGCGCCAGCAGTGATGGACAGCTTCGGACCGGGGAGCTGTTTTTT
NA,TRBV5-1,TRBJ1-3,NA,CASRKGTPGGNTIYF,TGCGCCAGCAGAAAGGGGACACCGGGTGGAAACACCATATATTTT
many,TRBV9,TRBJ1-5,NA,CASSVGGSNQPQHF,TGTGCCAGCAGCGTCGGGGGTAGCAATCAGCCCCAGCATTTT
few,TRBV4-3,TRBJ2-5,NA,CASSPSARDSAQETQYF,TGCGCCAGCAGCCCAAGTGCGCGGGACAGTGCCCAAGAGACCCAGTACTTC
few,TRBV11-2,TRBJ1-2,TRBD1,CASGGPGQGTSNYGYTF,TGTGCCAGCGGAGGACCGGGACAGGGAACATCTAACTATGGCTACACCTTC
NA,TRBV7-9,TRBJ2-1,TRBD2,CASPGTSGHNEQFF,TGTGCCAGCCCCGGGACTAGCGGGCACAATGAGCAGTTCTTC
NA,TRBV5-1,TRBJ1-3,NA,CASSRTAQISGNTMYF,TGCGCCAGCAGCCGGACAGCTCAAATCTCTGGAAACACCATGTATTTT
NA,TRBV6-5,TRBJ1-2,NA,CASTQGRYGYTF,TGTGCCAGCACGCAGGGACGCTATGGCTACACCTTC
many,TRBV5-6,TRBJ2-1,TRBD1,CASSLDRGHEQFF,TGTGCCAGCAGCTTGGACAGGGGGCATGAGCAGTTCTTC
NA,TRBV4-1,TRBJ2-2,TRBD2,CASSQEWRGANTGELFF,TGCGCCAGCAGCCAAGAATGGCGGGGGGCGAACACCGGGGAGCTGTTTTTT
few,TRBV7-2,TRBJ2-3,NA,CASSLESPDTQYF,TGTGCCAGCAGCTTAGAGTCCCCAGATACGCAGTATTTT